This TCR beta chain was observed in a study of blood T cell repertoires in COVID-19. Background on the study: From the United States, Italy and Spain came samples of acute and convalescent COVID-19. PBMCs, B-cell-depleted T cells, or T cells were the source of the cDNA or gDNA that made up the material.

V lost 12 bases and J 4 bases, leaving 14 bases between the germline ends. This CDR3 has 12 amino acids. Germline loops: CDR1 KGHDR, CDR2 SFDVKD. Original methodology: The assay estimated nucleated cells by amplifying reference gene primers. Repertoires were generated with immunoSEQ multiplex PCR, while TCRdb's copy carries only in-frame clones and drops some. The V and J calls and clone size were taken over from that table, and D and trimming were inferred from the DNA. The sample has 75,000 to 90,000 clones, just under 85% seen once. The chain carries TRBV24-1 and TRBJ1-2; D might be TRBD1 (6 bases). The sequenced sample consisted of peripheral blood. The TCR originated in a man older than 75 with active or convalescent COVID-19. DNA for the CDR3: TGTGCCGCGTCACAGGGCGGCTATGGCTACACCTTC. Protein: CAASQGGYGYTF.